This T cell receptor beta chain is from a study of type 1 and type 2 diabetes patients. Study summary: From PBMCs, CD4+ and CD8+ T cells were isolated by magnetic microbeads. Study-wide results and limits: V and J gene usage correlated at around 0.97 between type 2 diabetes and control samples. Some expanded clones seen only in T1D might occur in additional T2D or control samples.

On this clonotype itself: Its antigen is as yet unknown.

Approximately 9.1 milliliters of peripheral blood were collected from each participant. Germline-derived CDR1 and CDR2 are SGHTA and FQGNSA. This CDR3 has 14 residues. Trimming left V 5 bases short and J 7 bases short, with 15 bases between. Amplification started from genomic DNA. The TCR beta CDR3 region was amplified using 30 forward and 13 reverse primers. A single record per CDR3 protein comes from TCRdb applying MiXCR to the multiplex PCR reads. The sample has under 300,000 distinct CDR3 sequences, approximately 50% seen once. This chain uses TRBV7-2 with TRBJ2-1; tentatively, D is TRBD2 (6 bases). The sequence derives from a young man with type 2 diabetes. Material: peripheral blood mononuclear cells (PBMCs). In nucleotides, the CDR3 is TGTGCCAGCAGCCGGGAGCTCGGGCGGAATGAGCAGTTCTTC. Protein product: CASSRELGRNEQFF. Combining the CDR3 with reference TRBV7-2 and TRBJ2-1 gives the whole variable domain GAGVSQSPSNKVTEKGKDVELRCDPISGHTALYWYRQSLGQGLEFLIYFQGNSAPDKSGLPSDRFSAERTGGSVSTLTIQRTQQEDSAVYLCASSRELGRNEQFFGPGTRLTVL.